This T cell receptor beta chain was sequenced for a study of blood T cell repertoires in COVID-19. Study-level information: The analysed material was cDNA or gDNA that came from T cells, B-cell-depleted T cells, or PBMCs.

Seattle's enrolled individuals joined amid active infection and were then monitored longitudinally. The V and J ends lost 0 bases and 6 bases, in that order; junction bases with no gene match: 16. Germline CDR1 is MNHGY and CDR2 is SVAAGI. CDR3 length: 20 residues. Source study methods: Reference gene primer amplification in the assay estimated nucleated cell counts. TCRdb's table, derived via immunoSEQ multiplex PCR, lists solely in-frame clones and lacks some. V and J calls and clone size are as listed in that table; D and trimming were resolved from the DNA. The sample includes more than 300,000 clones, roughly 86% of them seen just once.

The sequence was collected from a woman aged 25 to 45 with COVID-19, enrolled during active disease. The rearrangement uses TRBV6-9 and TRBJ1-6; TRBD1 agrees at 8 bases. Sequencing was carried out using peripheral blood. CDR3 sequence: CASSYSGVGSMGQVNSPLHF. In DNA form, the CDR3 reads TGTGCCAGCAGTTATTCAGGGGTGGGGTCCATGGGACAGGTTAATTCACCCCTCCACTTT.